This TCR beta chain emerged from a study of regulatory T cells in long-lasting Graves disease. Described time point: newly diagnosed GD, antithyroid drugs for less than 3 months. RNA from PBMCs was the source of the TCR library. Arm-PCR of CDR3 regions and iRepertoire HTBI primers were the basis on which TCR beta libraries were built. Each CDR3 protein is one row after TCRdb ran MiXCR on the multiplex PCR reads. The top ten hold approximately 14% of the sample, which has about 240,000 distinct CDR3 sequences, 20% to 25% seen once. Germline values: CDR1 SGHAT, CDR2 FQNNGV. Between the trimmed V and J ends, which lost 5 bases and 4 bases, there was a span of 21 bases. CDR3 size: 17 residues. Notes on this clonotype: Antigen specificity is unknown. One base separates it from a far larger clone, so it is likely a read error.

Study-level results: Newly diagnosed disease favored TRBV20-1 and TRBJ2-1 over persistent disease.

The genes are TRBV11-2 and TRBJ2-1; D might be TRBD1 (5 bases). The sample was peripheral blood mononuclear cells (PBMCs), taken at new diagnosis, from a patient treated with antithyroid drugs. The origin of this receptor is a female donor with Graves disease. This CDR3 is CASSQGSRPGPYNEQFF. The CDR3 DNA sequence: TGTGCCAGCAGCCAAGGGTCGAGGCCAGGGCCGTACAATGAGCAGTTCTTC.